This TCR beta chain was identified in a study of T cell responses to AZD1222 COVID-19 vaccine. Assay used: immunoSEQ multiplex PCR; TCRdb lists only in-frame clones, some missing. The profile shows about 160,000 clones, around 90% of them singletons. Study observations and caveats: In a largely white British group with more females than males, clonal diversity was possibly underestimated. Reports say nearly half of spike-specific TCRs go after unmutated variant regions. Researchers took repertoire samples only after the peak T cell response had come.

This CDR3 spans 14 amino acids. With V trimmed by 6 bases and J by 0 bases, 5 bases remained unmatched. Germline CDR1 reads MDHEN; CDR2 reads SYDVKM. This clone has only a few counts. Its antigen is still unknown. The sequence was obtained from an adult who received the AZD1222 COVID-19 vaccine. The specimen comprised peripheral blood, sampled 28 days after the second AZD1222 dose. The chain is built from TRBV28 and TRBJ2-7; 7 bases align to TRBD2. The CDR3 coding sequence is TGTGCCAGCAGCCTCCGGGACTACTCCTACGAGCAGTACTTC. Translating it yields CASSLRDYSYEQYF. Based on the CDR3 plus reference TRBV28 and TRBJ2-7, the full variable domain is DVKVTQSSRYLVKRTGEKVFLECVQDMDHENMFWYRQDPGLGLRLIYFSYDVKMKEKGDIPEGYSVSREKKERFSLILESASTNQTSMYLCASSLRDYSYEQYFGPGTRLTVT.